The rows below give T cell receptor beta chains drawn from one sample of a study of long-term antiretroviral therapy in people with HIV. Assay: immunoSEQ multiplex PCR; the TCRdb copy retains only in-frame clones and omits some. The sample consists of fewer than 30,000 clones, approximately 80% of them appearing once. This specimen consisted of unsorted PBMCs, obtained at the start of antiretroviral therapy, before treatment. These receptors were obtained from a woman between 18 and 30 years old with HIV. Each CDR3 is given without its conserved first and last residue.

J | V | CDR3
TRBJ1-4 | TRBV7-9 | ASSGQFSTNEKLF
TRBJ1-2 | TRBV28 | ASSNSGFGYT
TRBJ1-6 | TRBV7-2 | ASSLTGDSPLH
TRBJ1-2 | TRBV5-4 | ASSIGQEYGYT
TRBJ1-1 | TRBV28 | ASSSFRGSANTEAF
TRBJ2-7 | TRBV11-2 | ASTDSYEQY
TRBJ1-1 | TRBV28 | ASSFGGERAF
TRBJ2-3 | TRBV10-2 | ASRAPGVDTQY
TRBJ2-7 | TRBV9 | ASSVGAGGRSYEQY
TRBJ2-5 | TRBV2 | ASSGTSGGQETQY
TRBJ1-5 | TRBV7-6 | ASSFFDSPTQPQH
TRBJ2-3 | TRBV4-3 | ASSPGLALAGSDTQY
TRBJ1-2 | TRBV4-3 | ASSLARGDGYT
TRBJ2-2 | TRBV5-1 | ASSLTPQNTGELF